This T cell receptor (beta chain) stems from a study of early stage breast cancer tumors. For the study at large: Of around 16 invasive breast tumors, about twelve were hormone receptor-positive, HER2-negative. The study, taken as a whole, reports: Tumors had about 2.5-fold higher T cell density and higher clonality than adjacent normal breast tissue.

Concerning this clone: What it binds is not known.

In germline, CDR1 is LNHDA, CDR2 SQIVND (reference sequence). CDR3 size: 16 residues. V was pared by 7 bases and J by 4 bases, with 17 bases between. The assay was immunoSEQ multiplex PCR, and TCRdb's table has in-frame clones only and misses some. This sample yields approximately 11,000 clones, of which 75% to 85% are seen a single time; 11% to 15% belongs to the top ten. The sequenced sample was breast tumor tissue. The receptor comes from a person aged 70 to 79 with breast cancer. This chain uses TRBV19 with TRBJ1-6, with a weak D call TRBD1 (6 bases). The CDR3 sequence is CASTGGAELYNSPLHF. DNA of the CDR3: TGTGCCAGTACCGGGGGGGCAGAACTTTATAATTCACCCCTCCACTTT.